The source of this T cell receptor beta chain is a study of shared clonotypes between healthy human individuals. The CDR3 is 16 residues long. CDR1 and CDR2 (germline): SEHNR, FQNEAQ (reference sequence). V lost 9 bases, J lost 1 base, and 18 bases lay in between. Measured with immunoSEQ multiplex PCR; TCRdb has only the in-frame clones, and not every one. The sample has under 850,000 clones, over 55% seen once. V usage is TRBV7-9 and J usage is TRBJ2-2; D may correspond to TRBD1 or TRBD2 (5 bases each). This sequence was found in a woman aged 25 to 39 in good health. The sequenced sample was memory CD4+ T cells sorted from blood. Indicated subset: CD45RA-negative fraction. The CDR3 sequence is CASNPGRSMNTGELFF. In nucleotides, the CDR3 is TGTGCCAGTAACCCGGGACGGAGCATGAACACCGGGGAGCTGTTTTTT.